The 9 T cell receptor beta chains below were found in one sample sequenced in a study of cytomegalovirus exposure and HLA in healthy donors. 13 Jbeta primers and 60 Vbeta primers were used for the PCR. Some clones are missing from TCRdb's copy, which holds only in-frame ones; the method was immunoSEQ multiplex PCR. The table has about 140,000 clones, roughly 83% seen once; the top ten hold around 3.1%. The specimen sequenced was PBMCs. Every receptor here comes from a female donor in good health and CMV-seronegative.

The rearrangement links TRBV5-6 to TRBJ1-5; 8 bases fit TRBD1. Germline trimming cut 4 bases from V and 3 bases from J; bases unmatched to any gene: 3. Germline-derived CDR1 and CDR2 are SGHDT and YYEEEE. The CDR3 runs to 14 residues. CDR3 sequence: CASSRTGYNQPQHF. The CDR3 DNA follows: TGTGCCAGCAGCCGGACAGGGTACAATCAGCCCCAGCATTTT.

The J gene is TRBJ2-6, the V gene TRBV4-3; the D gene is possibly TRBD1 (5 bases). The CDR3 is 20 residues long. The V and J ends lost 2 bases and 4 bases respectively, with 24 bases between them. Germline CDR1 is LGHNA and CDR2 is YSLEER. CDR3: CASSQWFRTLVGGGANVLTF. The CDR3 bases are TGCGCCAGCAGCCAATGGTTCCGGACACTCGTCGGTGGGGGGGCCAACGTCCTGACTTTC.

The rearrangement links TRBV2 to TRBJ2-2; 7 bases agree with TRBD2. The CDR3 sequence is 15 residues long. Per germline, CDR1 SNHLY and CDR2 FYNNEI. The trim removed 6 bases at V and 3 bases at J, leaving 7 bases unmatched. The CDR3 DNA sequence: TGTGCCAGCAGCGGGGCGGGGGTCGACACCGGGGAGCTGTTTTTT. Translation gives CASSGAGVDTGELFF.

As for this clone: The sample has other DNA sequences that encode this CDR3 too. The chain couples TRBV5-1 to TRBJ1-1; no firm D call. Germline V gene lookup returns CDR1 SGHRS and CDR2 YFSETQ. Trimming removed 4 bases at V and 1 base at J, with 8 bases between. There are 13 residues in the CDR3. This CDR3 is CASSLARNTEAFF. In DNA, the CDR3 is TGCGCCAGCAGCCTCGCGAGGAACACTGAAGCTTTCTTT.

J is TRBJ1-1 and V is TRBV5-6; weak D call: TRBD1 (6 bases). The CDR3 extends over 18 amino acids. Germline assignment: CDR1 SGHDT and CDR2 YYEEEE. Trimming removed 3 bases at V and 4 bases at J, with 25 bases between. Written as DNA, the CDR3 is TGTGCCAGCAGCTCCCCCCTGGGCACCCGAGGGGGATCCACTGAAGCTTTCTTT. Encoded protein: CASSSPLGTRGGSTEAFF. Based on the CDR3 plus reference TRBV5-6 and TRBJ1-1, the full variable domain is DAGVTQSPTHLIKTRGQQVTLRCSPKSGHDTVSWYQQALGQGPQFIFQYYEEEERQRGNFPDRFSGHQFPNYSSELNVNALLLGDSALYLCASSSPLGTRGGSTEAFFGQGTRLTVV.

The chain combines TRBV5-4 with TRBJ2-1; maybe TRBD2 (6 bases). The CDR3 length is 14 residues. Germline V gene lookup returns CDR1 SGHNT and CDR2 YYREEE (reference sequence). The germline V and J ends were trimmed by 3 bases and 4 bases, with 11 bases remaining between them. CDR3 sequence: CASSSRSGYNEQFF. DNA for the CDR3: TGTGCCAGCAGCTCCCGTAGCGGTTACAATGAGCAGTTCTTC. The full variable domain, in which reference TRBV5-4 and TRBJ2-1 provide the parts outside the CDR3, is ETGVTQSPTHLIKTRGQQVTLRCSSQSGHNTVSWYQQALGQGPQFIFQYYREEENGRGNFPPRFSGLQFPNYSSELNVNALELDDSALYLCASSSRSGYNEQFFGPGTRLTVL.

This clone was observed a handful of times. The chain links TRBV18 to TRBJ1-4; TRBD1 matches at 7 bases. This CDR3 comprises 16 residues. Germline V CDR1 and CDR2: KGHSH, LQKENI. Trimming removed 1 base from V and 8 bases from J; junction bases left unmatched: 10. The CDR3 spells CASSPLGGQGVEKLFF. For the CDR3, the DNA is TGTGCCAGCTCACCACTGGGCGGCCAGGGGGTCGAAAAACTGTTTTTT.

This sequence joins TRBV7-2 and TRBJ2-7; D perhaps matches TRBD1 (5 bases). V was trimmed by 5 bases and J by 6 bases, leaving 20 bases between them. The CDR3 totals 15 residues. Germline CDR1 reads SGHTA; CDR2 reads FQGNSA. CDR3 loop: CASSQGAYLVGEQYF. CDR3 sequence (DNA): TGTGCCAGCAGCCAAGGGGCCTACCTAGTGGGCGAGCAGTACTTC. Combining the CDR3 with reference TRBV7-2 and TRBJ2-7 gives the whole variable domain GAGVSQSPSNKVTEKGKDVELRCDPISGHTALYWYRQSLGQGLEFLIYFQGNSAPDKSGLPSDRFSAERTGGSVSTLTIQRTQQEDSAVYLCASSQGAYLVGEQYFGPGTRLTVT.

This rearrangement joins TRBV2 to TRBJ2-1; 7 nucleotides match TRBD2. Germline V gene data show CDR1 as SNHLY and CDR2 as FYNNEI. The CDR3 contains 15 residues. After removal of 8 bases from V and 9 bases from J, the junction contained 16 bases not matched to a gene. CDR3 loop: CASVWSSGTPIEQFF. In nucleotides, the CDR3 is TGTGCCAGCGTCTGGTCTAGCGGTACCCCGATTGAGCAGTTCTTC.